This is a list of T cell receptor beta chains from one sample in a study of cytomegalovirus exposure and HLA in healthy donors. Profiling relied on immunoSEQ multiplex PCR, and the TCRdb table lists in-frame clones only, not all of them. The profile shows approximately 180,000 clones, about 76% of them singletons. Sequencing input: PBMCs. Receptors originate from a woman aged 50 to 65 in good health and CMV-seronegative. The CDR3 runs from the conserved cysteine through the conserved F or W. The order of the fields is CDR3 length, clone size, V gene, J gene, D gene, CDR3 protein, CDR3 DNA. The D gene is left open where the match is weak. Only part of the rows carry a size: once, few, many, or a class if the clone is expanded.

cdr3_length: 20
clone_size: -
v_call: TRBV14
j_call: TRBJ1-5
d_call: -
cdr3_aa: CASSQERGGAYQDSNQPQHF
cdr3_nt: TGTGCCAGCAGCCAAGAGAGGGGGGGGGCTTACCAAGATAGCAATCAGCCCCAGCATTTT

cdr3_length: 16
clone_size: -
v_call: TRBV4-1
j_call: TRBJ1-5
d_call: TRBD1
cdr3_aa: CASSQVGQGANQPQHF
cdr3_nt: TGCGCCAGCAGCCAAGTGGGACAGGGGGCTAACCAGCCCCAGCATTTT

cdr3_length: 16
clone_size: -
v_call: TRBV7-8
j_call: TRBJ2-1
d_call: TRBD2
cdr3_aa: CASSTQAGGTYNEQFF
cdr3_nt: TGTGCCAGCAGCACCCAAGCGGGAGGGACTTACAATGAGCAGTTCTTC

cdr3_length: 14
clone_size: -
v_call: TRBV19
j_call: TRBJ2-5
d_call: -
cdr3_aa: CASSTTGIQETQYF
cdr3_nt: TGTGCCAGTAGTACTACAGGGATCCAAGAGACCCAGTACTTC

cdr3_length: 15
clone_size: once
v_call: TRBV19
j_call: TRBJ1-5
d_call: TRBD1
cdr3_aa: CASSILGTANQPQHF
cdr3_nt: TGTGCCAGTAGTATTCTAGGGACAGCTAATCAGCCCCAGCATTTT

cdr3_length: 12
clone_size: -
v_call: TRBV2
j_call: TRBJ1-3
d_call: -
cdr3_aa: CASRSFGNTIYF
cdr3_nt: TGTGCCAGCCGGTCGTTCGGAAACACCATATATTTT

cdr3_length: 15
clone_size: -
v_call: TRBV5-4
j_call: TRBJ2-3
d_call: -
cdr3_aa: CASSLAGPRSDTQYF
cdr3_nt: TGTGCCAGCAGCTTGGCCGGTCCTAGATCTGATACGCAGTATTTT

cdr3_length: 13
clone_size: -
v_call: TRBV6-5
j_call: TRBJ1-1
d_call: -
cdr3_aa: CASSYQGNTEAFF
cdr3_nt: TGTGCCAGCAGTTACCAGGGGAACACTGAAGCTTTCTTT

cdr3_length: 14
clone_size: -
v_call: TRBV2
j_call: TRBJ2-3
d_call: TRBD1
cdr3_aa: CASGRGGVTDTQYF
cdr3_nt: TGTGCCAGCGGTCGAGGGGGCGTGACAGATACGCAGTATTTT

cdr3_length: 14
clone_size: -
v_call: TRBV6-5
j_call: TRBJ1-2
d_call: -
cdr3_aa: CASSGQGGGAGYTF
cdr3_nt: TGTGCCAGCAGTGGGCAGGGAGGGGGGGCCGGCTACACCTTC

cdr3_length: 16
clone_size: -
v_call: TRBV15
j_call: TRBJ1-1
d_call: -
cdr3_aa: CATSRTRTAMNTEAFF
cdr3_nt: TGTGCCACCAGCAGAACCCGGACAGCAATGAACACTGAAGCTTTCTTT

cdr3_length: 16
clone_size: -
v_call: TRBV30
j_call: TRBJ2-3
d_call: -
cdr3_aa: CAWSITGVGLTDTQYF
cdr3_nt: TGTGCCTGGAGCATCACAGGCGTGGGCCTTACAGATACGCAGTATTTT

cdr3_length: 18
clone_size: -
v_call: TRBV11-2
j_call: TRBJ2-3
d_call: TRBD2
cdr3_aa: CASSLGGGPGQGADTQYF
cdr3_nt: TGTGCCAGCAGCTTAGGGGGAGGGCCGGGGCAGGGCGCAGATACGCAGTATTTT

cdr3_length: 14
clone_size: -
v_call: TRBV2
j_call: TRBJ2-7
d_call: -
cdr3_aa: CASRLGGQSYEQYF
cdr3_nt: TGTGCCAGCAGGCTGGGGGGACAGTCCTACGAGCAGTACTTC

cdr3_length: 16
clone_size: -
v_call: TRBV6-5
j_call: TRBJ2-1
d_call: -
cdr3_aa: CASSYAPAGGYNEQFF
cdr3_nt: TGTGCCAGCAGTTACGCCCCAGCGGGTGGCTACAATGAGCAGTTCTTC

cdr3_length: 14
clone_size: once
v_call: TRBV27
j_call: TRBJ2-3
d_call: TRBD2
cdr3_aa: CASSVLAGGLTQYF
cdr3_nt: TGTGCCAGCAGTGTACTAGCGGGAGGACTTACGCAGTATTTT

cdr3_length: 15
clone_size: -
v_call: TRBV27
j_call: TRBJ2-1
d_call: TRBD2
cdr3_aa: CASSGGLAGSNEQFF
cdr3_nt: TGTGCCAGCAGCGGAGGGCTAGCGGGGAGCAATGAGCAGTTCTTC

cdr3_length: 14
clone_size: few
v_call: TRBV6-6
j_call: TRBJ1-2
d_call: TRBD1
cdr3_aa: CASSPWTGSYGYTF
cdr3_nt: TGTGCCAGCAGTCCTTGGACAGGGTCATATGGCTACACCTTC

cdr3_length: 17
clone_size: -
v_call: TRBV11-1
j_call: TRBJ1-3
d_call: -
cdr3_aa: CASSFAPGILSGNTIYF
cdr3_nt: TGTGCCAGCAGCTTTGCCCCAGGGATCCTCTCTGGAAACACCATATATTTT

cdr3_length: 15
clone_size: -
v_call: TRBV7-3
j_call: TRBJ2-7
d_call: TRBD2
cdr3_aa: CASSLGPGTIYEQYF
cdr3_nt: TGTGCCAGCAGCTTAGGACCCGGGACTATCTACGAGCAGTACTTC

cdr3_length: 14
clone_size: -
v_call: TRBV7-6
j_call: TRBJ2-7
d_call: -
cdr3_aa: CASSSARGTYEQYF
cdr3_nt: TGTGCCAGCAGCTCCGCAAGAGGGACCTACGAGCAGTACTTC

cdr3_length: 14
clone_size: -
v_call: TRBV15
j_call: TRBJ2-5
d_call: -
cdr3_aa: CATSSRQRQETQYF
cdr3_nt: TGTGCCACCAGTTCCCGACAACGACAAGAGACCCAGTACTTC

cdr3_length: 13
clone_size: -
v_call: TRBV7-8
j_call: TRBJ1-5
d_call: TRBD1
cdr3_aa: CASSRGPRGAQHF
cdr3_nt: TGTGCCAGCAGCAGGGGGCCGAGGGGGGCCCAGCATTTT

cdr3_length: 13
clone_size: -
v_call: TRBV27
j_call: TRBJ2-7
d_call: -
cdr3_aa: CASSTPGNYEQYF
cdr3_nt: TGTGCCAGCAGTACCCCGGGGAACTACGAGCAGTACTTC

cdr3_length: 15
clone_size: -
v_call: TRBV18
j_call: TRBJ1-3
d_call: -
cdr3_aa: CASSDIQGIGNTIYF
cdr3_nt: TGTGCCAGCTCCGATATACAGGGCATCGGAAACACCATATATTTT

cdr3_length: 12
clone_size: -
v_call: TRBV6-5
j_call: TRBJ1-1
d_call: TRBD1
cdr3_aa: CASILGTGAAFF
cdr3_nt: TGTGCCAGCATCCTCGGGACAGGGGCAGCTTTCTTT

cdr3_length: 15
clone_size: -
v_call: TRBV7-3
j_call: TRBJ2-1
d_call: TRBD1
cdr3_aa: CASSLTDRAYNEQFF
cdr3_nt: TGTGCCAGCAGCTTAACGGACAGGGCCTACAATGAGCAGTTCTTC

cdr3_length: 13
clone_size: once
v_call: TRBV7-2
j_call: TRBJ2-5
d_call: -
cdr3_aa: CASSFGVQETQYF
cdr3_nt: TGTGCCAGCAGCTTCGGGGTACAAGAGACCCAGTACTTC

cdr3_length: 14
clone_size: -
v_call: TRBV19
j_call: TRBJ1-2
d_call: TRBD1
cdr3_aa: CASSSRQGRYGYTF
cdr3_nt: TGTGCCAGTAGTTCCAGACAGGGGAGATATGGCTACACCTTC

cdr3_length: 13
clone_size: -
v_call: TRBV28
j_call: TRBJ1-5
d_call: -
cdr3_aa: CASSSGWPKPQHF
cdr3_nt: TGTGCCAGCAGTTCAGGCTGGCCCAAGCCCCAGCATTTT

cdr3_length: 22
clone_size: -
v_call: TRBV5-1
j_call: TRBJ2-2
d_call: TRBD2
cdr3_aa: CASSFPGGAGGPVLSNTGELFF
cdr3_nt: TGCGCCAGCAGCTTCCCTGGAGGAGCGGGGGGTCCCGTCTTATCGAACACCGGGGAGCTGTTTTTT

cdr3_length: 16
clone_size: -
v_call: TRBV19
j_call: TRBJ1-5
d_call: TRBD1
cdr3_aa: CASSIDRRQGNQPQHF
cdr3_nt: TGTGCCAGTAGTATAGATCGCCGACAGGGGAATCAGCCCCAGCATTTT

cdr3_length: 12
clone_size: -
v_call: TRBV2
j_call: TRBJ2-5
d_call: -
cdr3_aa: CASRRAQETQYF
cdr3_nt: TGTGCCAGCAGGAGGGCCCAAGAGACCCAGTACTTC

cdr3_length: 14
clone_size: -
v_call: TRBV7-9
j_call: TRBJ1-1
d_call: -
cdr3_aa: CASSAQVADTEAFF
cdr3_nt: TGTGCCAGCAGTGCGCAGGTGGCTGACACTGAAGCTTTCTTT

cdr3_length: 14
clone_size: -
v_call: TRBV6-5
j_call: TRBJ1-4
d_call: -
cdr3_aa: CASSFSGFNEKLFF
cdr3_nt: TGTGCCAGCAGTTTTTCGGGTTTTAATGAAAAACTGTTTTTT

cdr3_length: 15
clone_size: few
v_call: TRBV5-6
j_call: TRBJ2-7
d_call: TRBD1
cdr3_aa: CASSFPGQGRSEQYF
cdr3_nt: TGTGCCAGCAGCTTTCCGGGACAGGGGCGATCCGAGCAGTACTTC

cdr3_length: 20
clone_size: -
v_call: TRBV5-1
j_call: TRBJ1-1
d_call: TRBD1
cdr3_aa: CASSLGRTGYSSYVNTEAFF
cdr3_nt: TGCGCCAGCAGCTTGGGAAGGACAGGCTATTCGAGCTACGTGAACACTGAAGCTTTCTTT

cdr3_length: 19
clone_size: few
v_call: TRBV5-6
j_call: TRBJ2-5
d_call: TRBD2
cdr3_aa: CASSWSGLAGGKYQETQYF
cdr3_nt: TGTGCCAGCAGCTGGTCAGGACTAGCGGGAGGGAAGTACCAAGAGACCCAGTACTTC

cdr3_length: 16
clone_size: once
v_call: TRBV23-1
j_call: TRBJ2-3
d_call: TRBD1
cdr3_aa: CASSQWDSPMFDTQYF
cdr3_nt: TGCGCCAGCAGTCAATGGGACAGCCCGATGTTTGATACGCAGTATTTT

cdr3_length: 17
clone_size: few
v_call: TRBV18
j_call: TRBJ1-3
d_call: TRBD1
cdr3_aa: CASSPLGQGQPGNTIYF
cdr3_nt: TGTGCCAGCTCACCACTGGGACAGGGTCAGCCTGGAAACACCATATATTTT